The sequence of this T cell receptor beta chain was determined in a study of shared clonotypes between healthy human individuals. Replicate PCRs from sorted subsets contained 200 ng DNA, which is some 32,000 T cell genomes. The method was immunoSEQ multiplex PCR; TCRdb's version includes in-frame clones alone and lacks a portion of them. The data hold about 1 million clones, with 65% to 75% observed a single time. The germline gives CDR1 SGDLS, CDR2 YYNGEE. V shed 3 bases and J 6 bases; nucleotides not matched to a gene: 9. This CDR3 has 14 residues. The receptor was isolated from a man in his late teens or twenties in good health. The specimen sequenced was memory CD4+ T cells sorted from blood. The sample's subset: CD45RA-negative fraction. The V call is TRBV9, the J call TRBJ2-7; TRBD1 agrees at 7 bases. The CDR3 is CASSDTGAVGEQYF. The DNA of the CDR3 is TGTGCCAGCAGCGATACAGGGGCGGTGGGCGAGCAGTACTTC.